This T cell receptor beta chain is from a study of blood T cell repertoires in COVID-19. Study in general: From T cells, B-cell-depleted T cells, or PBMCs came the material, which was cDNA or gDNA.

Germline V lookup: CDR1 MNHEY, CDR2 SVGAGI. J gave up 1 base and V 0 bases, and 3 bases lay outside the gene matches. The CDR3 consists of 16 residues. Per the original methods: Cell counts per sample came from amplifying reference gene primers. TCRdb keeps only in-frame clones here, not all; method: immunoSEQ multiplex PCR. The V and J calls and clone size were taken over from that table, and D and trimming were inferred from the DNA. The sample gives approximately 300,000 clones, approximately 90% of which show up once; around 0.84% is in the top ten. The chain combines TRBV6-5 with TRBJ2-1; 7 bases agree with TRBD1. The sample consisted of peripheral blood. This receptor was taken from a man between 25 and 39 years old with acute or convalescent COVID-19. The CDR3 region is CASSYSIRGSYNEQFF. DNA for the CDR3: TGTGCCAGCAGTTACTCGATCAGGGGGTCCTACAATGAGCAGTTCTTC.